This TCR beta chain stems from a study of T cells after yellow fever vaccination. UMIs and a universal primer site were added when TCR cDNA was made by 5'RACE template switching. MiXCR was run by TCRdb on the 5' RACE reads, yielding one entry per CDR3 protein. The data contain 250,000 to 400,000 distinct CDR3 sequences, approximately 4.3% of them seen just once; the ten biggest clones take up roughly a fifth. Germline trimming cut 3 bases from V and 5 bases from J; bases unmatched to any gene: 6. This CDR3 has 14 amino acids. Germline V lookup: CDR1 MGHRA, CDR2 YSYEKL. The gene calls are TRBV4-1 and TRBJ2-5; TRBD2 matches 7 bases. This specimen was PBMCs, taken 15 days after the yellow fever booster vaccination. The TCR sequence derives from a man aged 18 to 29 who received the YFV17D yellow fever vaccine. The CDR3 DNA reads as TGCGCCAGCAGCCATGGCGGGGGTACGGAGACCCAGTACTTC. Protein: CASSHGGGTETQYF.